Following are 3 T cell receptor beta chains from one sample sequenced in a study of T cells after yellow fever vaccination. A single record per CDR3 protein comes from TCRdb applying MiXCR to the 5' RACE reads. The profile shows just under 600,000 distinct CDR3 sequences, about 13% of them singletons. The source material was PBMCs, sampled on the day of the yellow fever booster vaccination. The source of these receptors is a man aged 25 to 40 who received the YFV17D yellow fever vaccine.

The rearrangement uses TRBV11-2 and TRBJ2-7; 7 bases agree with TRBD1. Germline-derived CDR1 and CDR2 are SGHAT and FQNNGV. The CDR3 runs 16 residues. V lost 3 bases, J lost 2 bases, and 10 bases stayed unmatched. CDR3 sequence: CASSLDPDRAAYEQYF. The CDR3 DNA reads as TGTGCCAGCAGCTTGGACCCCGACAGGGCCGCCTACGAGCAGTACTTC.

The V and J genes are TRBV20-1 and TRBJ1-1; 7 positions agree with TRBD1. This CDR3 has 12 residues. Trimming cost V 7 bases and J 9 bases; bases outside gene matches: 11. The germline gives CDR1 DFQATT, CDR2 SNEGSKA (reference sequence). The CDR3 region has the DNA TGCAGTGTGGCGGGGACAGCGCCGCAAGCTTTCTTT. It is translated as CSVAGTAPQAFF.

This chain connects TRBV10-3 to TRBJ2-2, with 8 bases that match TRBD2. With 10 bases clipped from V and 3 bases from J, the junction kept 7 bases outside the gene matches. The CDR3 has 14 residues. Germline values: CDR1 ENHRY, CDR2 SYGVKD. CDR3 loop: CATREGTYTGELFF. CDR3 coding DNA: TGTGCCACCCGGGAGGGCACCTACACCGGGGAGCTGTTTTTT.